The 16 T cell receptor beta chains in this list originate from one sample, sequenced in a study of technical replicates of blood from several donors. Assay: immunoSEQ multiplex PCR; the TCRdb copy retains only in-frame clones and omits some. The table records about 89,000 clones, about 94% of them present only once. Sequenced sample: T cells isolated from PBMCs. The receptors stem from a human donor in good health.

The rearrangement uses TRBV10-3 and TRBJ2-2; the match to TRBD2 covers 7 bases. The V gene's germline CDR1 is ENHRY and CDR2 SYGVKD. Trimming took 5 bases from V and 1 from J; bases not matched to a gene: 4. The CDR3 sequence is 15 residues long. This CDR3 reads CAISLAEGNTGELFF. The DNA for the CDR3 is TGTGCCATCAGTCTAGCGGAGGGGAACACCGGGGAGCTGTTTTTT.

V is TRBV19 and J is TRBJ2-1; weak D call: TRBD2 (5 bases). Trimming took 4 bases from V and 0 from J, leaving 13 bases between them. Germline lookup yields CDR1 LNHDA and CDR2 SQIVND (reference sequence). There are 16 residues in the CDR3. As DNA, the CDR3 is TGTGCCAGTAGTAATCGGGGATCGAGCTCCTACAATGAGCAGTTCTTC. This sequence encodes CASSNRGSSSYNEQFF.

This chain joins TRBV5-1 and TRBJ2-3, with 9 bases aligning to TRBD2. This CDR3 contains 17 residues. Trimming took 0 bases from V and 3 from J; bases not matched to a gene: 8. Per germline, CDR1 SGHRS and CDR2 YFSETQ. Here the CDR3 reads CASSLEWGLAGTDTQYF. CDR3 DNA: TGCGCCAGCAGCTTGGAGTGGGGCCTAGCGGGGACAGATACGCAGTATTTT.

This clone was detected only once. The chain uses TRBV29-1 and TRBJ1-2; D may be TRBD1 (6 bases). V was cut by 3 bases and J by 0 bases, with 20 bases left in between. Germline loops: CDR1 SQVTM, CDR2 ANQGSEA. This CDR3 contains 17 residues. The CDR3 is CSVEGEITRDTNYGYTF. CDR3 nucleotide sequence: TGCAGCGTTGAGGGGGAAATCACCCGGGACACTAACTATGGCTACACCTTC.

This clone was counted once. The genes are TRBV6-1 and TRBJ1-4; 12 bases are shared with TRBD1. CDR1 MNHNS and CDR2 SASEGT come from the germline V gene. With V trimmed by 10 bases and J by 8 bases, 5 bases remained unmatched. The CDR3 is 13 amino acids. The CDR3 spells CATRDRGLEKLFF. As DNA, the CDR3 is TGTGCCACGAGGGACAGGGGGCTCGAAAAACTGTTTTTT.

This clone occurred once. The gene calls are TRBV6-5 and TRBJ2-5, with 11 bases fitting TRBD2. This CDR3 comprises 15 residues. V was pared by 2 bases and J by 7 bases, with 6 bases of the junction left unmatched. The germline CDR1 and CDR2 sequences are MNHEY and SVGAGI. CDR3 bases: TGTGCCAGCAGTTACCCACTAGCGGGGGTTTGGACCCAGTACTTC. Translating it yields CASSYPLAGVWTQYF.

This clone came up a few times. V is TRBV5-4 and J is TRBJ1-1; weak D call: TRBD1 (5 bases). From germline, CDR1 is SGHNT and CDR2 YYREEE (reference sequence). V shed 5 bases and J shed 0 bases, with 14 bases lying between them. The CDR3 has 15 amino acids. The CDR3 sequence is CASSLAGQLNTEAFF. For the CDR3, the DNA is TGTGCCAGCAGTTTAGCGGGGCAGTTGAACACTGAAGCTTTCTTT.

The table lists this clone with a count of one. This chain uses TRBV5-1 with TRBJ2-3, with 7 bases matching TRBD2. Germline V gene data show CDR1 as SGHRS and CDR2 as YFSETQ. The trim removed 6 bases at V and 4 bases at J, leaving 11 bases unmatched. The CDR3 spans 15 residues. CDR3 amino acids: CASNGGRYGADTQYF. The CDR3 DNA reads TGCGCCAGCAACGGGGGGAGGTATGGGGCAGATACGCAGTATTTT. Together with reference TRBV5-1 and TRBJ2-3, the CDR3 gives the full variable domain: KAGVTQTPRYLIKTRGQQVTLSCSPISGHRSVSWYQQTPGQGLQFLFEYFSETQRNKGNFPGRFSGRQFSNSRSEMNVSTLELGDSALYLCASNGGRYGADTQYFGPGTRLTVL.

The rearrangement uses TRBV4-1 and TRBJ2-3; 7 nucleotides line up with TRBD1. Germline assignment: CDR1 MGHRA and CDR2 YSYEKL. The junction had 12 bases not matched to a gene; V was cut back by 2 bases and J by 1 base. The CDR3 sequence is 18 residues long. The chain's CDR3 is CASSQLAVGQVGTDTQYF. The CDR3 DNA follows: TGCGCCAGCAGCCAACTCGCCGTAGGACAGGTCGGCACAGATACGCAGTATTTT.

V and J are TRBV5-1 and TRBJ2-1; 8 nucleotides line up with TRBD2. The CDR3 runs to 16 residues. The V gene end was trimmed by 1 base and the J gene end by 9 bases; junction bases not matched to a gene: 12. Germline-derived CDR1 and CDR2 are SGHRS and YFSETQ. The CDR3 nucleotides read TGCGCCAGCAGCTTGCGGGTAAGAGGGGGACTAGGTGAGCAGTTCTTC. This codes for CASSLRVRGGLGEQFF.

The chain carries TRBV11-2 and TRBJ2-7; D remains ambiguous. The V gene lost 5 bases and the J gene lost 5 bases, with 10 bases spanning the gap. Germline-derived CDR1 and CDR2 are SGHAT and FQNNGV. The CDR3 contains 12 residues. The DNA for the CDR3 is TGTGCCAGCAGCCCTTCTTTTAACGAGCAGTACTTC. Its protein is CASSPSFNEQYF.

V and J are TRBV19 and TRBJ1-5; D might be TRBD1 (5 bases). Germline V gene lookup returns CDR1 LNHDA and CDR2 SQIVND (reference sequence). The CDR3 runs 15 residues. The V gene lost 1 base and the J gene lost 3 bases, with 10 bases spanning the gap. The CDR3 is CASSIVGDSNQPQHF. DNA for the CDR3: TGTGCCAGTAGTATAGTAGGGGACTCCAATCAGCCCCAGCATTTT.

This chain uses TRBV2 with TRBJ1-2; 7 positions agree with TRBD1. Germline CDR1 reads SNHLY; CDR2 reads FYNNEI. The CDR3 spans 14 residues. Unmatched junction bases numbered 9, after V lost 6 bases and J lost 5 bases. The CDR3 protein is CASRSGTAIYGYTF. The DNA of the CDR3 is TGTGCCAGCAGATCCGGGACAGCCATTTATGGCTACACCTTC.

The CDR3 DNA follows: TGTGCCAGCTCACCACCGCAATGGGGACAGGGCAACAATGAGCAGTTCTTC. It encodes CASSPPQWGQGNNEQFF. The chain joins TRBV18 to TRBJ2-1; TRBD1 aligns across 9 bases. J gave up 5 bases and V 0 bases, and 8 bases lay outside the gene matches. Germline CDR1 KGHSH, CDR2 LQKENI. This CDR3 is 17 amino acids long.

The rearrangement uses TRBV4-1 and TRBJ2-7; TRBD2 might be the D (6 bases). Germline V gene lookup returns CDR1 MGHRA and CDR2 YSYEKL. The V end lost 0 bases, the J end lost 6 bases, and 15 bases lay between the germline ends. This CDR3 has 15 amino acids. This chain's CDR3 is CASSQEGGRGGEQYF. DNA of the CDR3: TGCGCCAGCAGCCAAGAGGGCGGGCGGGGTGGCGAGCAGTACTTC.

V is TRBV6-5 and J is TRBJ2-5, with TRBD1 as a possible D gene (5 bases). Between the trimmed V and J ends, which lost 5 bases and 7 bases, there was a span of 14 bases. Germline CDR1 and CDR2: MNHEY and SVGAGI. The CDR3 is 13 amino acids. The CDR3 bases are TGTGCCAGCAGTAGGACACGGCTGGGGACCCAGTACTTC. Its translation is CASSRTRLGTQYF.